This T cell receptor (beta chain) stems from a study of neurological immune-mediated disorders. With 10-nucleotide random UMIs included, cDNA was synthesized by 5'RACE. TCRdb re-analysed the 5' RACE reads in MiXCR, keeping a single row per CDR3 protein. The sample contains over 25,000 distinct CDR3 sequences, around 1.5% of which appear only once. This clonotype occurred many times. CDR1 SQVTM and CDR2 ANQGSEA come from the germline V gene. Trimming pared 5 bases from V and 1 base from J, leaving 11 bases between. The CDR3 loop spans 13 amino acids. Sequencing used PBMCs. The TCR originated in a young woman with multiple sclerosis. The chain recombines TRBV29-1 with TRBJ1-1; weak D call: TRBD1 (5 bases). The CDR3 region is CSVWGLGNTEAFF. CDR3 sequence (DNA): TGCAGCGTTTGGGGCCTCGGGAACACTGAAGCTTTCTTT.